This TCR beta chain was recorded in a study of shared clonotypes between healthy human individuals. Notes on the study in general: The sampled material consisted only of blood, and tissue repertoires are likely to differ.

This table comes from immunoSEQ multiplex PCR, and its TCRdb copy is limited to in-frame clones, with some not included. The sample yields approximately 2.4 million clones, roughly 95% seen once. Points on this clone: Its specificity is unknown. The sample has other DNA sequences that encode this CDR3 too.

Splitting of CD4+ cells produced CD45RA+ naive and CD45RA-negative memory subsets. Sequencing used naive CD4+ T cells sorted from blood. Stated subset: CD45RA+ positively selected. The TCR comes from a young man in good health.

The CDR3 region is CSAKGNEQFF. CDR3 DNA sequence: TGCAGTGCTAAGGGGAATGAGCAGTTCTTC. V is TRBV20-1 and J is TRBJ2-1; a weak D match, TRBD1 (5 bases). The V gene's germline CDR1 is DFQATT and CDR2 SNEGSKA (reference sequence). The CDR3 runs 10 residues. Trimming left V 4 bases short and J 7 bases short, with 5 bases between.